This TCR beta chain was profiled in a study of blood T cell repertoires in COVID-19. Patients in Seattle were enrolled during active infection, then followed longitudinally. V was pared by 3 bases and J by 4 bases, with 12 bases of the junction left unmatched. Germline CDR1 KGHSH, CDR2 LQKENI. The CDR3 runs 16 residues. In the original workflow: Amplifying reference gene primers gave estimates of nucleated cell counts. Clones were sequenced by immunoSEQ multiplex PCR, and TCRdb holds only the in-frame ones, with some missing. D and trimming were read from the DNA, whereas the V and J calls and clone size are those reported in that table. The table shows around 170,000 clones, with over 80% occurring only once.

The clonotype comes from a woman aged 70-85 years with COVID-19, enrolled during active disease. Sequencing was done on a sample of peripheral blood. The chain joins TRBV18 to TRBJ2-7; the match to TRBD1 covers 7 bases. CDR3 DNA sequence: TGTGCCAGCTCACCTAATGCCGGGACAGCTAGTTACGAGCAGTACTTC. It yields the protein CASSPNAGTASYEQYF. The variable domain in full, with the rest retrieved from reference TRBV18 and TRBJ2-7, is NAGVMQNPRHLVRRRGQEARLRCSPMKGHSHVYWYRQLPEEGLKFMVYLQKENIIDESGMPKERFSAEFPKEGPSILRIQQVVRGDSAAYFCASSPNAGTASYEQYFGPGTRLTVT.